These 26 T cell receptor beta chains were all obtained from the same sample, sequenced in a study of OX40 agonist ivuxolimab in advanced cancers. The method was immunoSEQ multiplex PCR; TCRdb's version includes in-frame clones alone and lacks a portion of them. The repertoire consists of some 94,000 clones, with under 95% occurring once and the leading ten covering 0.81%. The specimen was CD4+ or CD8+ T cells sorted from blood, collected in a trial of the OX40 agonist ivuxolimab. All receptors come from an adult with an advanced solid tumor such as melanoma, head and neck, liver or kidney cancer.

This rearrangement joins TRBV7-9 to TRBJ2-5; D gene unclear. V was shortened by 2 bases and J by 0 bases, with 10 bases between the two germline ends. Germline CDR1 is SEHNR and CDR2 is FQNEAQ (reference sequence). CDR3 length: 15 residues. The CDR3 DNA reads as TGTGCCAGCAGCTTATATGGGCAAGACCAAGAGACCCAGTACTTC. Its protein is CASSLYGQDQETQYF.

V is TRBV9 and J is TRBJ2-2, with D possibly matching TRBD1 (7 bases). Between the trimmed V and J ends, which lost 3 bases and 5 bases, there was a span of 17 bases. The V gene's germline CDR1 is SGDLS and CDR2 YYNGEE. This CDR3 has 16 amino acids. CDR3 sequence (DNA): TGTGCCAGCAGCGAGGGGGGTAGACAGGGAACCGGGGAGCTGTTTTTT. Residues: CASSEGGRQGTGELFF.

CDR3: CASSIVQGRGQPQHF. The CDR3 region has the DNA TGTGCCAGTAGTATAGTGCAGGGGCGGGGTCAGCCCCAGCATTTT. The gene calls are TRBV19 and TRBJ1-5, with a tentative D call TRBD1 (6 bases). CDR3 length equals 15 residues. Looked up from germline, CDR1 is LNHDA and CDR2 is SQIVND (reference sequence). V lost 1 base, J lost 6 bases, and 13 bases lay in between.

This rearrangement joins TRBV7-3 to TRBJ2-2, with TRBD1 as a possible D gene (6 bases). V shed 2 bases and J shed 0 bases, with 10 bases lying between them. This CDR3 has 16 amino acids. Germline-derived CDR1 and CDR2 are SGHTA and FQGTGA. CDR3 residues: CASSLETGSNTGELFF. In nucleotides, the CDR3 is TGTGCCAGCAGCTTAGAGACAGGTTCGAACACCGGGGAGCTGTTTTTT.

CDR3 sequence reads: CASSSPSDRISYEQYF. The CDR3 bases are TGTGCCAGCAGTTCGCCGTCGGACAGGATCTCCTACGAGCAGTACTTC. The V and J genes are TRBV28 and TRBJ2-7, with 7 bases fitting TRBD1. J was trimmed by 0 bases and V by 4 bases; bases with no gene match: 9. Germline V gene sequence: CDR1 MDHEN, CDR2 SYDVKM. The CDR3 runs to 16 residues.

The chain joins TRBV29-1 to TRBJ2-5; D could derive from TRBD1 or TRBD2 (7 bases each). CDR1 and CDR2 (germline): SQVTM, ANQGSEA. Trimming stripped 8 bases from V and 4 bases from J, with 17 bases between. The CDR3 is 13 residues long. CDR3 coding DNA: TGCAGCTCCTCAGGGGGGGTGGGAGAGACCCAGTACTTC. Its translation: CSSSGGVGETQYF.

The chain joins TRBV7-9 to TRBJ2-1; D may be TRBD2 (6 bases). Germline lookup yields CDR1 SEHNR and CDR2 FQNEAQ (reference sequence). CDR3 length equals 14 residues. Trimming left V 2 bases short and J 5 bases short, with 10 bases between. CDR3 residues: CASSLHGGNNEQFF. CDR3 DNA: TGTGCCAGCAGCTTACACGGAGGGAACAATGAGCAGTTCTTC.

The CDR3 DNA reads as TGCGCCAGCAGCCTTCCATCCCGGACCTGGGACCAGGGTTATCAATACGAGCAGTACTTC. It encodes CASSLPSRTWDQGYQYEQYF. The V and J genes are TRBV5-1 and TRBJ2-7; D may match TRBD1 or TRBD2 (5 bases each). This CDR3 comprises 20 residues. From germline, CDR1 is SGHRS and CDR2 YFSETQ. The V and J ends lost 4 bases and 4 bases respectively, with 33 bases between them.

The rearrangement joins TRBV5-5 to TRBJ1-1; D gene uncertain. The CDR3 is made up of 17 amino acids. The V and J ends lost 0 bases and 4 bases respectively, with 19 bases between them. Germline CDR1 reads SGHKS; CDR2 reads YYEKEE (reference sequence). The CDR3 loop is CASSLGRPFVSGTEAFF. CDR3 bases: TGTGCCAGCAGCTTGGGGCGGCCCTTCGTTAGTGGCACTGAAGCTTTCTTT.

This clone was seen once. The chain recombines TRBV2 with TRBJ2-1; D is ambiguous. This CDR3 is built from 14 residues. Between the trimmed V and J ends, which lost 7 bases and 0 bases, there was a span of 10 bases. Germline V CDR1 and CDR2: SNHLY, FYNNEI. The CDR3 here is CASTSGLSYNEQFF. The CDR3 coding sequence is TGTGCCAGCACCAGTGGGCTCTCCTACAATGAGCAGTTCTTC.

The CDR3 sequence: CSVRLLASHTDTQYF. Here the CDR3 DNA reads TGCAGCGTTCGACTCCTAGCGAGCCACACAGATACGCAGTATTTT. The genes are TRBV29-1 and TRBJ2-3, with TRBD2 as a possible D gene (6 bases). The V gene lost 5 bases and the J gene lost 2 bases, with 17 bases spanning the gap. Per the germline V gene, CDR1 is SQVTM and CDR2 is ANQGSEA. The CDR3 totals 15 residues.

V usage is TRBV7-2 and J usage is TRBJ2-2; TRBD1 agrees at 7 bases. With 5 bases clipped from V and 5 bases from J, the junction kept 8 bases outside the gene matches. CDR3 length equals 15 residues. Germline lookup yields CDR1 SGHTA and CDR2 FQGNSA. DNA for the CDR3: TGTGCCAGCAGCACCCGGGCAGGGGGAACCGGGGAGCTGTTTTTT. Translation gives CASSTRAGGTGELFF.

This clone was picked up one time. V gene TRBV28 combines with J gene TRBJ1-1; D call uncertain. Trimming removed 5 bases from V and 0 bases from J, with 7 bases in between. CDR3 size: 13 residues. From germline, CDR1 is MDHEN and CDR2 SYDVKM. The CDR3 nucleotides are TGTGCCAGCAGTGCCTCAATGAACACTGAAGCTTTCTTT. Translation: CASSASMNTEAFF.

The rearrangement links TRBV30 to TRBJ1-1, with TRBD1 matching 8 bases. CDR3 length equals 12 residues. Germline lookup yields CDR1 GTSNPN and CDR2 SVGIG (reference sequence). V shed 3 bases and J 5 bases; nucleotides not matched to a gene: 2. CDR3 sequence reads: CAWRQGATEAFF. CDR3 in DNA: TGTGCCTGGAGGCAGGGGGCAACTGAAGCTTTCTTT.

The chain has TRBV6-1 and TRBJ2-7, with 7 bases identical to TRBD2. V trimming: 6 bases; J trimming: 6 bases; junction bases outside the gene matches: 11. This CDR3 is built from 14 residues. Germline-derived CDR1 and CDR2 are MNHNS and SASEGT. The CDR3 sequence is CASRESGNLGEQYF. CDR3 coding DNA: TGTGCCAGCAGGGAAAGCGGGAATTTGGGCGAGCAGTACTTC.

This clone was detected a few times. The V and J genes are TRBV4-3 and TRBJ2-7; 9 nucleotides match TRBD2. With V trimmed by 2 bases and J by 2 bases, 1 base remained unmatched. Per the germline V gene, CDR1 is LGHNA and CDR2 is YSLEER. The CDR3 is 14 residues long. In nucleotides, the CDR3 is TGCGCCAGCAGCCAACTAGCGGGAACCTACGAGCAGTACTTC. Its translation: CASSQLAGTYEQYF.

The chain has TRBV9 and TRBJ2-4, with 7 bases that match TRBD2. In germline, CDR1 is SGDLS, CDR2 YYNGEE. The trim removed 0 bases at V and 8 bases at J, leaving 8 bases unmatched. The CDR3 has 15 amino acids. The CDR3: CASSVGREVGHIQYF. DNA of the CDR3: TGTGCCAGCAGCGTAGGTCGGGAGGTGGGGCACATTCAGTACTTC.

This chain joins TRBV28 and TRBJ2-3; perhaps TRBD2 as D (6 bases). Looked up from germline, CDR1 is MDHEN and CDR2 is SYDVKM. Trimming removed 5 bases from V and 3 bases from J, with 12 bases in between. This CDR3 comprises 14 residues. The CDR3 nucleotides read TGTGCCAGCAGTCCGAGGGACTTTACAGATACGCAGTATTTT. Protein product: CASSPRDFTDTQYF.

V usage is TRBV30 and J usage is TRBJ1-3; D call uncertain. Germline V gene data show CDR1 as GTSNPN and CDR2 as SVGIG (reference sequence). The CDR3 has 13 residues. V was cut by 0 bases and J by 3 bases, with 6 bases left in between. The CDR3 reads CAWSVQFGNTIYF. CDR3 DNA sequence: TGTGCCTGGAGTGTCCAGTTTGGAAACACCATATATTTT.

As DNA, the CDR3 is TGTGCCAGTAGTATAGGACTAGCGGGCTACACAGATACGCAGTATTTT. It yields the protein CASSIGLAGYTDTQYF. The chain has TRBV19 and TRBJ2-3; 10 bases line up with TRBD2. The germline CDR1 and CDR2 sequences are LNHDA and SQIVND (reference sequence). The CDR3 length is 16 residues. Trimming at V came to 1 base and at J to 2 bases, leaving 3 bases not matched to a gene.

The J gene is TRBJ2-3, the V gene TRBV7-9, with a possible D match to TRBD1 (6 bases). CDR3 size: 13 residues. The germline gives CDR1 SEHNR, CDR2 FQNEAQ (reference sequence). Trimming cost V 2 bases and J 9 bases, with 12 bases left between them. The CDR3 sequence: CASSLSGADTQYF. As DNA, the CDR3 is TGTGCCAGCAGCTTATCAGGGGCCGACACGCAGTATTTT.

V usage is TRBV7-3 and J usage is TRBJ2-1; TRBD2 matches at 10 bases. The CDR3 is 18 amino acids. V was pared by 4 bases and J by 0 bases, with 9 bases of the junction left unmatched. The germline V gene encodes CDR1 SGHTA and CDR2 FQGTGA. CDR3 loop: CASSSLRTSGSSYNEQFF. The CDR3 nucleotides are TGTGCCAGCAGCTCCCTCCGGACTAGCGGCAGCTCCTACAATGAGCAGTTCTTC.

The chain carries TRBV27 and TRBJ2-7; D may be TRBD1 (5 bases). Germline loops: CDR1 MNHEY, CDR2 SMNVEV (reference sequence). V lost 3 bases to trimming and J lost 4 bases, with 7 bases between them. The CDR3 runs 12 residues. CDR3 amino acids: CASSFSGYEQYF. The CDR3 DNA is TGTGCCAGCAGTTTTTCAGGGTACGAGCAGTACTTC.

The rearrangement uses TRBV7-3 and TRBJ2-2, with 7 bases matching TRBD2. The CDR3 consists of 16 residues. V was pared by 1 base and J by 5 bases, with 7 bases of the junction left unmatched. CDR1 and CDR2 from the germline V gene are SGHTA and FQGTGA. The CDR3 sequence is CASSLNQGGLTGELFF. The CDR3 DNA sequence: TGTGCCAGCAGCTTAAATCAGGGAGGGCTAACCGGGGAGCTGTTTTTT.

The DNA of the CDR3 is TGTGCCAGCAGTTTATCTGGGGGGATCTACGAGCAGTACTTC. Amino acids: CASSLSGGIYEQYF. The rearrangement uses TRBV27 and TRBJ2-7; D perhaps matches TRBD2 (6 bases). The V end was cut by 0 bases, the J end by 3 bases, with 9 bases between. Germline CDR1 and CDR2: MNHEY and SMNVEV (reference sequence). The CDR3 extends over 14 amino acids.

The rearrangement links TRBV19 to TRBJ1-1; TRBD1 matches 7 bases. Germline CDR1 reads LNHDA; CDR2 reads SQIVND (reference sequence). The CDR3 runs 15 residues. Trimming cost V 6 bases and J 5 bases; bases outside gene matches: 12. The CDR3 here is CASSPDRSQGTEAFF. The CDR3 region has the DNA TGTGCCAGTAGCCCGGACAGGAGCCAAGGGACTGAAGCTTTCTTT. Based on the CDR3 plus reference TRBV19 and TRBJ1-1, the full variable domain is DGGITQSPKYLFRKEGQNVTLSCEQNLNHDAMYWYRQDPGQGLRLIYYSQIVNDFQKGDIAEGYSVSREKKESFPLTVTSAQKNPTAFYLCASSPDRSQGTEAFFGQGTRLTVV.